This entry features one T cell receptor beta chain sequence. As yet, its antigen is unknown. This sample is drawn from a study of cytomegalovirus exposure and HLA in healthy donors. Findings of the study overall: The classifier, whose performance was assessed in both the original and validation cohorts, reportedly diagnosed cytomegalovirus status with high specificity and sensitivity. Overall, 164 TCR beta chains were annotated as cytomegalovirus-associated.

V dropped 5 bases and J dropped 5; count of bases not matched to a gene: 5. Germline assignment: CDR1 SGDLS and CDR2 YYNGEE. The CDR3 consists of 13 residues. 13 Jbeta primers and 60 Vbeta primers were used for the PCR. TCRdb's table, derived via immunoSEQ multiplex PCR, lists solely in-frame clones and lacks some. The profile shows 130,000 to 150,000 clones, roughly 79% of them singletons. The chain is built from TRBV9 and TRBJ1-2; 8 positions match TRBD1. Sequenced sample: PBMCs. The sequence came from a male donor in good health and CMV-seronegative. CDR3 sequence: CASRAGGGYGYTF. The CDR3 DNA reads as TGTGCCAGCAGGGCAGGGGGCGGATATGGCTACACCTTC.